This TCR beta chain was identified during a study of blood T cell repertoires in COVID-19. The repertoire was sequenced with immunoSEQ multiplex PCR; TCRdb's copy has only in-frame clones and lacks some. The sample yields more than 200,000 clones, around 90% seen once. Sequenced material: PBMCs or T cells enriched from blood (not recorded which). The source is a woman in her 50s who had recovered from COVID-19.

The DNA for the CDR3 is TGTGCCAGCAGCACCCGACAGGGTGAAAAACTGTTTTTT. Protein sequence: CASSTRQGEKLFF. The rearrangement links TRBV7-9 to TRBJ1-4; 7 bases are a match to TRBD1. Trimming removed 5 bases from V and 7 bases from J; junction bases left unmatched: 4. CDR1 and CDR2 (germline): SEHNR, FQNEAQ (reference sequence). CDR3 length equals 13 residues.